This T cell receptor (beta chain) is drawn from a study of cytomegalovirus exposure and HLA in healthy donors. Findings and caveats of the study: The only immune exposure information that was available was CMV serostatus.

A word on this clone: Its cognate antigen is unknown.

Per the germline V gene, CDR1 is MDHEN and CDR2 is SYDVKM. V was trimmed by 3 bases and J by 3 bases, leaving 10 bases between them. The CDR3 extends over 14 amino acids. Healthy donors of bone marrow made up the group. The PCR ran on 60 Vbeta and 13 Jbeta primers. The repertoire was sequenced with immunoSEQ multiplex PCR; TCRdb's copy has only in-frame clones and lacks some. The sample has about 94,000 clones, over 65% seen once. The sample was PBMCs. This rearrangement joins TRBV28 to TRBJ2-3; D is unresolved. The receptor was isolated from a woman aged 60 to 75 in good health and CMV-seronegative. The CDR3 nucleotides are TGTGCCAGCAGTTTCCATAGACTTACAGATACGCAGTATTTT. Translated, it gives CASSFHRLTDTQYF.